Listed here are 21 T cell receptor beta chains from one sample, sequenced in a study of T cells expressing NK-cell markers (dated by TCRdb to between 2020 and 2021). Preparation of the library involved 5' RACE. This sample was sequenced with an Illumina HiSeq 2000. The reads underwent TCRdb reprocessing, giving one record for each CDR3 protein sequence and no DNA. This specimen's table enumerates about 170,000 distinct CDR3 sequences. The ten largest clones represent just over 20% of the sample. The source material was blood T cells: a sorted CD56 or NKG2C T cell subset, CD4+ or CD8+ T cells, or bulk PBMC T cells (not recorded which). Receptor source: a man between 18 and 69 years old in good health.

The chain uses TRBV7-3 and TRBJ2-2; checking the TCRdb D call of TRBD1 is not possible without DNA. The CDR3 is 15 amino acids. Germline CDR1 reads SGHTA; CDR2 reads FQGTGA. This chain's CDR3 is CASSPSGGAYGELFF.

V gene TRBV29-1 combines with J gene TRBJ1-4; TCRdb outputs TRBD1, but without DNA this stays unchecked. The CDR3 is 13 residues long. The germline V gene has CDR1 SQVTM and CDR2 ANQGSEA. Here the CDR3 reads CSVDGGSGEKLFF.

The rearrangement joins TRBV6-5 to TRBJ1-2; TCRdb's D gene call, TRBD1, goes unchecked for lack of DNA. Germline V gene lookup returns CDR1 MNHEY and CDR2 SVGAGI. The CDR3 runs to 15 residues. The chain's CDR3 is CASSYGTGNLNGYTF.

The rearrangement joins TRBV6-6 to TRBJ2-7; the D gene TCRdb calls, TRBD1, cannot be checked with no DNA. CDR1 and CDR2 from the germline V gene are MNHNY and SVGAGI (reference sequence). This CDR3 contains 11 residues. The CDR3 is CASNTGDEQYF.

The chain recombines TRBV2 with TRBJ1-6. The CDR3 covers 15 residues. In germline, CDR1 is SNHLY, CDR2 FYNNEI. The CDR3: CASSGESSYNSPLHF.

The V call is TRBV15, the J call TRBJ2-3. The germline gives CDR1 LNHNV, CDR2 YYDKDF (reference sequence). The CDR3 has 17 residues. The CDR3 reads CATSRDLVLLLRDTQYF.

The rearrangement links TRBV27 to TRBJ1-5; absent DNA, TCRdb's TRBD1 call cannot be checked. Germline loops: CDR1 MNHEY, CDR2 SMNVEV (reference sequence). The CDR3 has 13 residues. Here the CDR3 reads CASSPRVRRPQHF.

V usage is TRBV4-1 and J usage is TRBJ2-3; TCRdb's D call, TRBD1, is unchecked because there is no DNA. The CDR3 loop spans 14 amino acids. Germline-derived CDR1 and CDR2 are MGHRA and YSYEKL. The CDR3 loop is CASSQGGGADTQYF.

The chain employs TRBV11-2 and TRBJ2-7. Germline CDR1 reads SGHAT; CDR2 reads FQNNGV. The CDR3 runs to 16 residues. The CDR3 spells CASSLRLGISSYEQYF.

V and J are TRBV6-5 and TRBJ2-5; the TRBD1 assignment by TCRdb is unverifiable without DNA. This CDR3 has 15 amino acids. Germline V CDR1 and CDR2: MNHEY, SVGAGI. The CDR3: CASSYFPGPKETQYF.

This chain links TRBV5-1 with TRBJ2-7; absent DNA, TCRdb's TRBD2 call cannot be checked. Germline-derived CDR1 and CDR2 are SGHRS and YFSETQ. CDR3 length: 16 residues. The CDR3 sequence is CASSFPQRGGIYEQYF.

The chain joins TRBV7-6 to TRBJ2-7; as DNA is missing, the TRBD1 call by TCRdb cannot be tested. The CDR3 runs to 16 residues. Looked up from germline, CDR1 is SGHVS and CDR2 is FNYEAQ. CDR3 sequence: CASSLGTPGQGYEQYF.

V usage is TRBV3-1 and J usage is TRBJ2-5. The germline CDR1 and CDR2 sequences are LGHDT and YNNKEL (reference sequence). CDR3 length: 15 amino acids. CDR3 loop: CASSQESAWQETQYF.

CDR3 sequence reads: CASSLVLAGDSTDTQYF. The rearrangement joins TRBV13 to TRBJ2-3; the D gene TCRdb calls, TRBD2, cannot be checked with no DNA. This CDR3 is 17 amino acids long. Germline V gives CDR1 PRHDT, CDR2 FYEKMQ (reference sequence).

V gene TRBV28 combines with J gene TRBJ1-2; TCRdb selects TRBD1, and the lack of DNA leaves this call unchecked. The CDR3 spans 17 residues. The germline V gene has CDR1 MDHEN and CDR2 SYDVKM. The CDR3 spells CASSSRGGGLENYGYTF.

The J gene is TRBJ2-1, the V gene TRBV23-1; the D call from TCRdb, TRBD1, cannot be confirmed without DNA. TRBV23-1 is filed as an ORF, its function uncertain. The CDR3 covers 14 residues. The CDR3: CASSHSGAYNEQFF.

V and J are TRBV4-1 and TRBJ2-1; TCRdb proposes TRBD1, but this gene call is untestable without DNA. The germline V gene has CDR1 MGHRA and CDR2 YSYEKL. The CDR3 is 15 residues long. The CDR3 protein is CASSQDPQGPNEQFF.

The chain carries TRBV2 and TRBJ2-7; the D gene TCRdb calls, TRBD2, cannot be checked with no DNA. From germline, CDR1 is SNHLY and CDR2 FYNNEI. CDR3 length: 15 amino acids. The CDR3 here is CASSEAIGGAYEQYF.

This rearrangement joins TRBV4-1 to TRBJ1-2. Germline CDR1 MGHRA, CDR2 YSYEKL. The CDR3 runs to 17 residues. CDR3 protein: CASSQVRLGRTEVGYTF.

CDR3 protein: CASSQTAGDYNEQFF. This chain joins TRBV4-2 and TRBJ2-1; lacking DNA, the TRBD1 call made by TCRdb goes unchecked. CDR1 and CDR2 (germline): LGHNA, YNFKEQ. The CDR3 sequence is 15 residues long.

V and J are TRBV30 and TRBJ2-6; TCRdb designates TRBD1, a call that cannot be tested without DNA. The CDR3 is 14 amino acids. Germline CDR1 is GTSNPN and CDR2 is SVGIG (reference sequence). CDR3 sequence: CAWSTGSGANVLTF.